This T cell receptor beta chain was captured by sequencing in a study of identical twins. Findings and limits, study-wide: Recombination models fit unrelated individuals' TCR alpha sharing but underestimated twins'.

In this sample, this clonotype turned up once. Its antigen is as yet unknown. The missing conserved phenylalanine or tryptophan at the end of this CDR3 makes a read error likely. Carrying unique molecular identifiers, the cDNA also gained a universal primer site through template switching. TCRdb analysed the 5' RACE reads with MiXCR anew, one entry per CDR3 protein. Of 1.5 million to 2 million distinct CDR3 sequences detected, under 35% appear once; the ten largest clones hold approximately 0.25%. The V gene's germline CDR1 is SGHRS and CDR2 YFSETQ. The V and J ends lost 2 bases and 3 bases respectively, with 14 bases between them. The CDR3 is 15 residues long.

The source of this sequence is a newborn girl in good health. V and J are TRBV5-1 and TRBJ1-2; D is ambiguous. Material: cord blood. The DNA for the CDR3 is TGCGCCAGCAGCTTACTACCCGGGCCTGACTATGGCTACACCTCC. It encodes CASSLLPGPDYGYTS.